A single TCR beta chain is shown here with its context. Its specificity is unknown. The PCR ran on 60 Vbeta and 13 Jbeta primers. How the authors handled the data: There were about 80 million unique TCR beta chains by a later count, and approximately 10 million of them were shared. Profiled with immunoSEQ multiplex PCR; TCRdb holds only in-frame clones, not every one. V, J and clone size derive from that table, while D and trimming were established from the DNA sequence. This table has roughly 230,000 clones, around 80% appearing once. This record belongs to a study of cytomegalovirus exposure and HLA in healthy donors. Study-level information: Earlier work reported 100 million to 130 million unique TCR beta sequences from 170 million or so T cells.

The germline V and J ends were trimmed by 2 bases and 4 bases, with 14 bases remaining between them. The CDR3 sequence is 15 residues long. Germline loops: CDR1 SGHTA, CDR2 FQGTGA. Notes on the study in general: In a later analysis, productive TCRs from donors in an Asian-associated ancestry cluster reportedly carried fewer N-insertions than the cohort mean.

The sequence was collected from a boy under 18 in good health and CMV-seronegative. Sequences were obtained from PBMCs. The gene calls are TRBV7-3 and TRBJ1-2, with a weak D call TRBD1 (5 bases). The CDR3 region has the DNA TGTGCCAGCAGCTTAGAGTCCGGGGGACGCTATGGCTACACCTTC. Residues: CASSLESGGRYGYTF. Variable domain in full (rest from reference TRBV7-3 and TRBJ1-2): GAGVSQTPSNKVTEKGKYVELRCDPISGHTALYWYRQSLGQGPEFLIYFQGTGAADDSGLPNDRFFAVRPEGSVSTLKIQRTERGDSAVYLCASSLESGGRYGYTFGSGTRLTVV.